These 13 T cell receptor beta chains share one sample of origin, sequenced in a study of blood T cells in healthy people across ages. The use of a sample-barcoded 5' primer and a J-beta primer mix characterized a second PCR of roughly 7 to 11 cycles. TCRdb re-called the 5' RACE reads with MiXCR, one entry per CDR3 protein. The table lists 850,000 to 1,000,000 distinct CDR3 sequences, roughly half of them singletons. Material: blood. The receptors were gathered from a woman aged 55-69 years in good health.

The gene calls are TRBV28 and TRBJ1-2, with D maybe TRBD1 (6 bases). V lost 2 bases and J 5 bases, leaving 15 bases between the germline ends. Germline V gives CDR1 MDHEN, CDR2 SYDVKM. The CDR3 spans 15 residues. This chain's CDR3 is CASSLLGHREYGYTF. DNA of the CDR3: TGTGCCAGCAGTTTACTGGGCCACAGGGAATATGGCTACACCTTC.

The chain recombines TRBV12-3 or TRBV12-4 with TRBJ2-1; D is possibly TRBD1 or TRBD2 (5 bases each). The V gene lost 6 bases and the J gene lost 11 bases, with 26 bases spanning the gap. The CDR3 has 16 amino acids. In nucleotides, the CDR3 is TGTGCCAGCAGCCCTCAAGGGACCCAGCCAAGAACGAAGCAGTTCTTC. It encodes CASSPQGTQPRTKQFF.

V gene TRBV7-9 combines with J gene TRBJ2-1, with TRBD2 matching 14 bases. V dropped 5 bases and J dropped 12; count of bases not matched to a gene: 6. CDR1 is SEHNR and CDR2 is FQNEAQ in the germline V gene (reference sequence). The CDR3 has 14 residues. The CDR3 is CASSPGLAGGVQFF. Here the CDR3 DNA reads TGTGCCAGCAGCCCAGGACTAGCGGGAGGTGTGCAGTTCTTC.

The V and J genes are TRBV15 and TRBJ2-5, with TRBD1 identical over 9 bases. This CDR3 comprises 16 residues. With V trimmed by 2 bases and J by 4 bases, 8 bases remained unmatched. The germline gives CDR1 LNHNV, CDR2 YYDKDF (reference sequence). CDR3 in amino acids: CATSRLRTGEGETQYF. The CDR3 DNA follows: TGTGCCACCAGCAGACTCCGGACAGGGGAAGGAGAGACCCAGTACTTC.

This clonotype occurred a few times. The CDR3 DNA reads as TGCAGCGTTCCACGGAACACTGAAGCTTTCTTT. It translates to CSVPRNTEAFF. The V and J genes are TRBV29-1 and TRBJ1-1, with D unclear. In germline, CDR1 is SQVTM, CDR2 ANQGSEA. Trimming stripped 5 bases from V and 1 base from J, with 5 bases between. This CDR3 has 11 amino acids.

This clonotype was seen a single time. This chain's CDR3 is CASSFHLAVLTYEQYF. CDR3 nucleotides: TGTGCCAGCAGTTTCCATCTAGCGGTTCTGACCTACGAGCAGTACTTC. The J gene is TRBJ2-7, the V gene TRBV28; 7 bases are shared with TRBD2. With V trimmed by 3 bases and J by 2 bases, 10 bases remained unmatched. This CDR3 spans 16 amino acids. Germline V gives CDR1 MDHEN, CDR2 SYDVKM.

The V gene is TRBV28, the J gene TRBJ1-2; 7 nucleotides match TRBD1. The J segment lost 5 bases and the V segment lost 3 bases, leaving 3 bases of the junction unmatched. The CDR3 totals 13 residues. Per germline, CDR1 MDHEN and CDR2 SYDVKM. The CDR3 DNA follows: TGTGCCAGCAGTTTCCCGGGACAGTATGGCTACACCTTC. Translation: CASSFPGQYGYTF.

This clonotype has just a few counts. The chain links TRBV6-5 to TRBJ2-1, with 12 bases aligning to TRBD1. CDR3 length: 16 amino acids. CDR1 MNHEY and CDR2 SVGAGI come from the germline V gene. V was pared by 4 bases and J by 10 bases, with 11 bases of the junction left unmatched. CDR3 amino acids: CASSSGPGQGAYEQFF. The CDR3 DNA sequence: TGTGCCAGCAGTTCGGGTCCGGGACAGGGGGCCTACGAGCAGTTCTTC.

This clonotype was detected a few times. The V gene is TRBV4-1, the J gene TRBJ1-1; D not resolved. The germline gives CDR1 MGHRA, CDR2 YSYEKL. This CDR3 is built from 14 residues. Trimming removed 2 bases from V and 4 bases from J, with 11 bases in between. Here the CDR3 DNA reads TGCGCCAGCAGCCAACCCCTAAAAGGCACTGAAGCTTTCTTT. It encodes CASSQPLKGTEAFF.

In this sample, this clonotype turned up a few times. For the CDR3, the DNA is TGTGCCAGCCACCGACCCACAGATACGCAGTATTTT. This translates into CASHRPTDTQYF. The chain combines TRBV6-2 or TRBV6-3 with TRBJ2-3; D ambiguous. With 8 bases removed from V and 2 bases from J, the gap between germline ends came to 8 bases. Germline CDR1 and CDR2: MNHEY and SVGEGT. The CDR3 is 12 amino acids.

In this sample, this clonotype turned up a few times. This chain links TRBV6-5 with TRBJ2-4; no firm D call. The germline CDR1 and CDR2 sequences are MNHEY and SVGAGI. The CDR3 totals 14 residues. The V end was cut by 2 bases, the J end by 3 bases, with 8 bases between. The CDR3 region is CASSYDRGKNIQYF. The CDR3 DNA is TGTGCCAGCAGTTACGATCGAGGCAAAAACATTCAGTACTTC.

V and J are TRBV3-1 and TRBJ2-7, with TRBD1 identical over 8 bases. The CDR3 length is 15 residues. V was pared by 3 bases and J by 3 bases, with 7 bases of the junction left unmatched. CDR1 is LGHDT and CDR2 is YNNKEL in the germline V gene (reference sequence). The CDR3 DNA follows: TGTGCCAGCAGCCACACGGACAGGGTGGACTACGAGCAGTACTTC. Its translation is CASSHTDRVDYEQYF.

This chain connects TRBV7-9 to TRBJ2-1; a possible D gene is TRBD1 (5 bases). V was cut by 4 bases and J by 6 bases, with 16 bases left in between. The CDR3 is made up of 15 amino acids. Germline CDR1 and CDR2: SEHNR and FQNEAQ (reference sequence). The CDR3 is CASSSMDRRANEQFF. CDR3 DNA: TGTGCCAGCAGCTCCATGGATCGCAGGGCCAATGAGCAGTTCTTC.